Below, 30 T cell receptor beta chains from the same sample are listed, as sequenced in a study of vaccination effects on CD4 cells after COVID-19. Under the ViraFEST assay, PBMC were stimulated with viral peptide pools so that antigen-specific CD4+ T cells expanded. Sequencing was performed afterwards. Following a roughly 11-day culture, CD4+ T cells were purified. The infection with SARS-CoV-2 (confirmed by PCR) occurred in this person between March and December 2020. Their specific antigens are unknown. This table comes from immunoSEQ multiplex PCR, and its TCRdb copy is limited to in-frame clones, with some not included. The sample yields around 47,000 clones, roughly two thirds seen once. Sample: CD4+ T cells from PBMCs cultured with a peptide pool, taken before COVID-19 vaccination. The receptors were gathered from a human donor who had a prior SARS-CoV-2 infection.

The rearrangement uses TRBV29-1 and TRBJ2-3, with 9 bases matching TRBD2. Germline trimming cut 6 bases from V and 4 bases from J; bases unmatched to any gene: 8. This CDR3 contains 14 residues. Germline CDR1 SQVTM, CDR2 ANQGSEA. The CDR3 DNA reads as TGCAGCGTAGCAGGGACTAGCTTATCAGATACGCAGTATTTT. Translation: CSVAGTSLSDTQYF.

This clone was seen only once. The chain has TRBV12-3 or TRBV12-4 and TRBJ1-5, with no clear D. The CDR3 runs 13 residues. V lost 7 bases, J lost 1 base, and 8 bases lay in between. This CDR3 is CASTPPSNQPQHF. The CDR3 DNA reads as TGTGCCAGCACTCCCCCGAGCAATCAGCCCCAGCATTTT.

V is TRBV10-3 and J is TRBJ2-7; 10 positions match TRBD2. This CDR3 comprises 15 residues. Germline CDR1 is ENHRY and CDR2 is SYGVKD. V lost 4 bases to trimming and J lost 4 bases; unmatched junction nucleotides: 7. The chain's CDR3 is CAISGSLAGEYEQYF. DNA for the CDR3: TGTGCCATCAGTGGTTCTCTAGCGGGAGAATACGAGCAGTACTTC.

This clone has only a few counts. The CDR3 sequence is CATSDRTHRSSYNEQFF. The CDR3 DNA is TGTGCCACCAGTGATCGAACCCACCGGAGCTCCTACAATGAGCAGTTCTTC. The chain is built from TRBV24-1 and TRBJ2-1, with D hard to call. CDR1 and CDR2 (germline): KGHDR, SFDVKD. Trimming removed 3 bases from V and 0 bases from J, with 14 bases in between. This CDR3 spans 17 amino acids.

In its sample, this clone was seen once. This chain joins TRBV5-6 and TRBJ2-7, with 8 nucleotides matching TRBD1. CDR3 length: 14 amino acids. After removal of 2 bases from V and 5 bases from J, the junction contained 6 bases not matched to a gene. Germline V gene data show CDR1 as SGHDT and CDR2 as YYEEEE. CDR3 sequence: CASSFRDRRHEQYF. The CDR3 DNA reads TGTGCCAGCAGCTTTAGGGACAGGAGGCACGAGCAGTACTTC.

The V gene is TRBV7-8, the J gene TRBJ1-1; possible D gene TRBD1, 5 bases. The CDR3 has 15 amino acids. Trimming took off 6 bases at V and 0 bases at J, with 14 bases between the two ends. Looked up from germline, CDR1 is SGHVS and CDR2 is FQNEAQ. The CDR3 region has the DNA TGTGCCAGCAGTCCTAGGGGCAGGGTGAACACTGAAGCTTTCTTT. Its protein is CASSPRGRVNTEAFF.

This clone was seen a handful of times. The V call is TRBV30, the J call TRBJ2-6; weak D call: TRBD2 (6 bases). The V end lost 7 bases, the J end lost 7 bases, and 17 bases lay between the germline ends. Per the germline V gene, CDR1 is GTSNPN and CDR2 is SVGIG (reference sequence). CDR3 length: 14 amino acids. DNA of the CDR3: TGTGCCTCTCTTAGGCGGGACTCCGCCAACGTCCTGACTTTC. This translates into CASLRRDSANVLTF.

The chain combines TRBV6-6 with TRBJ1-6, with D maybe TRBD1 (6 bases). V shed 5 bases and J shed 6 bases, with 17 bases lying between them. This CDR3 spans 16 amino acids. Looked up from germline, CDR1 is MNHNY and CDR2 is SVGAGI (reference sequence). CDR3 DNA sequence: TGTGCCAGCAGTCATCACGACAGGTTTCCTAATTCACCCCTCCACTTT. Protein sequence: CASSHHDRFPNSPLHF.

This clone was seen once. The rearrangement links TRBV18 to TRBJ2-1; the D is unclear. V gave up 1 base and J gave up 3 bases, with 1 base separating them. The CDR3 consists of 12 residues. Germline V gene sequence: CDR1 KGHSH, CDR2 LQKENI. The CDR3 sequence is CASSPLYNEQFF. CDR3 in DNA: TGTGCCAGCTCACCACTCTACAATGAGCAGTTCTTC.

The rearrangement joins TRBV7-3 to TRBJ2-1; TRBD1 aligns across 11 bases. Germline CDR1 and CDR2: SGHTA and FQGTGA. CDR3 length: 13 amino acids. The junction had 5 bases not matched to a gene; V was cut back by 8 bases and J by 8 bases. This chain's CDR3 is CASAGQGADEQFF. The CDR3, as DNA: TGTGCCAGCGCCGGACAGGGGGCAGATGAGCAGTTCTTC. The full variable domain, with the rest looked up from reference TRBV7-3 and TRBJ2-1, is GAGVSQTPSNKVTEKGKYVELRCDPISGHTALYWYRQSLGQGPEFLIYFQGTGAADDSGLPNDRFFAVRPEGSVSTLKIQRTERGDSAVYLCASAGQGADEQFFGPGTRLTVL.

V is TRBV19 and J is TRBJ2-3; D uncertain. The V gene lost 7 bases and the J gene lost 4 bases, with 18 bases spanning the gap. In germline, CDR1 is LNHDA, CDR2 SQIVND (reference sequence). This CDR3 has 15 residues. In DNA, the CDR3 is TGTGCCAGTATGGATAACTCCTTTTCTCCAGATACGCAGTATTTT. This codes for CASMDNSFSPDTQYF.

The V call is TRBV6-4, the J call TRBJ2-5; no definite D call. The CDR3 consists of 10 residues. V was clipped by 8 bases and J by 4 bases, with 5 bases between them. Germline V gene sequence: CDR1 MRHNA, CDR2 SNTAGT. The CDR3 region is CASPTETQYF. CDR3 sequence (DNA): TGTGCCAGCCCAACAGAGACCCAGTACTTC.

The chain's CDR3 is CASSPGTSGSYEQYF. The CDR3 DNA reads as TGTGCCAGCTCACCAGGGACTAGCGGCAGCTACGAGCAGTACTTC. The V and J genes are TRBV18 and TRBJ2-7; TRBD2 matches 11 bases. This CDR3 region has 15 residues. Trimming at V came to 2 bases and at J to 3 bases, leaving 3 bases not matched to a gene. The germline V gene encodes CDR1 KGHSH and CDR2 LQKENI.

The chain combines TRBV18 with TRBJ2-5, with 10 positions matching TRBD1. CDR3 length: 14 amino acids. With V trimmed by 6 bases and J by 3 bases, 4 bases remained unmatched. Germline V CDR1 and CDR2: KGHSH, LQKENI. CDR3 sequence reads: CASSPGTGEETQYF. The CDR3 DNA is TGTGCCAGCTCGCCAGGGACAGGGGAAGAGACCCAGTACTTC. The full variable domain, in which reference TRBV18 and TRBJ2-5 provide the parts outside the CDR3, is NAGVMQNPRHLVRRRGQEARLRCSPMKGHSHVYWYRQLPEEGLKFMVYLQKENIIDESGMPKERFSAEFPKEGPSILRIQQVVRGDSAAYFCASSPGTGEETQYFGPGTRLLVL.

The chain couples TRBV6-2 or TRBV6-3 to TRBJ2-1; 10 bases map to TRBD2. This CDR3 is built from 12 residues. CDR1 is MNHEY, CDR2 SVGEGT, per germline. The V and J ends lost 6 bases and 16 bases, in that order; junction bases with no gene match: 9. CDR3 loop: CASSHASGSFFF. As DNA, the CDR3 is TGTGCCAGCAGCCACGCTAGCGGGAGTTTCTTCTTC.

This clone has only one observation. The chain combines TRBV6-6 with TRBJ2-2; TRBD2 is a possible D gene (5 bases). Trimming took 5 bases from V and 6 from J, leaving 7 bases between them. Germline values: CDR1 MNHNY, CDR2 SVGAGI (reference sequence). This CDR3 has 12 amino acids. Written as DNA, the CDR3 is TGTGCCAGCAGTGCGGGTCCCGGGGAGCTGTTTTTT. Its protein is CASSAGPGELFF.

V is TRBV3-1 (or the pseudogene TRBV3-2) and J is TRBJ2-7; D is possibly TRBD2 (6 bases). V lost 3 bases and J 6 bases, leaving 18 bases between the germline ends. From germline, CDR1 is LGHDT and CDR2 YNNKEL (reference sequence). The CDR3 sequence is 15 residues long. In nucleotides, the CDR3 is TGTGCCAGCAGCCAGGGGGACTTTATGGTCGGCGAGCAGTACTTC. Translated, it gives CASSQGDFMVGEQYF.

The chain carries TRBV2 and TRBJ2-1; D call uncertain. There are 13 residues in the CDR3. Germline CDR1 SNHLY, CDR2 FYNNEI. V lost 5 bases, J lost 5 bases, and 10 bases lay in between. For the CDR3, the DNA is TGTGCCAGCAGTTATGGGCAGGACAATGAGCAGTTCTTC. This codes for CASSYGQDNEQFF.

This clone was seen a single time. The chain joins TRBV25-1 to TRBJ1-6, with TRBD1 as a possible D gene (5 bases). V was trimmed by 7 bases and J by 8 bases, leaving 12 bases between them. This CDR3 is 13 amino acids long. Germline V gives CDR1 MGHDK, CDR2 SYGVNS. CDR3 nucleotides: TGTGCCAGCAAAGACAGACTAGATTCACCCCTCCACTTT. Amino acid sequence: CASKDRLDSPLHF. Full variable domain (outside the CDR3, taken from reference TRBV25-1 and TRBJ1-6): EADIYQTPRYLVIGTGKKITLECSQTMGHDKMYWYQQDPGMELHLIHYSYGVNSTEKGDLSSESTVSRIRTEHFPLTLESARPSHTSQYLCASKDRLDSPLHFGNGTRLTVT.

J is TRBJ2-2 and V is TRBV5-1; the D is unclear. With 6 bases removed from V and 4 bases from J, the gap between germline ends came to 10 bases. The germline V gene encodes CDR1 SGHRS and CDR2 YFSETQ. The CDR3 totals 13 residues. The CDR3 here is CASTTISTGELFF. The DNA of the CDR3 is TGCGCCAGCACAACTATTTCCACCGGGGAGCTGTTTTTT.

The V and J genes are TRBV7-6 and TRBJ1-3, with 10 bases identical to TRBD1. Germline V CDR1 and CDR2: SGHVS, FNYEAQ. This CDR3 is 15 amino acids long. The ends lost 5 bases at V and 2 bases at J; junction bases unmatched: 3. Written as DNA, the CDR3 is TGTGCCAGCAGCGTCGACAGGGGGCCTGGAAACACCATATATTTT. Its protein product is CASSVDRGPGNTIYF.

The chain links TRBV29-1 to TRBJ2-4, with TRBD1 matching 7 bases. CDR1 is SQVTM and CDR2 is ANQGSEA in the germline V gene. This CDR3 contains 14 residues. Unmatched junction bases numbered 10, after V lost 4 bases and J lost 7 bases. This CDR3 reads CSVGQGAWANIQYF. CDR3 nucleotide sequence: TGCAGCGTTGGACAGGGCGCGTGGGCCAACATTCAGTACTTC.

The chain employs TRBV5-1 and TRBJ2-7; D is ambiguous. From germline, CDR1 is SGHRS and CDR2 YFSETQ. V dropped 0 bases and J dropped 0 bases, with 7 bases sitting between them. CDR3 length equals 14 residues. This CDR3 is CASSLVPSSYEQYF. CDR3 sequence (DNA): TGCGCCAGCAGCTTGGTTCCCAGCTCCTACGAGCAGTACTTC.

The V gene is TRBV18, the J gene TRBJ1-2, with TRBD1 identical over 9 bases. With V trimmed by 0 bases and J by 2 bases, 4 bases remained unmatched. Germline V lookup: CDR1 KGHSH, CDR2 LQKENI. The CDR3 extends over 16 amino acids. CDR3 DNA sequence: TGTGCCAGCTCACCACCGGGGGACAGGGCAAACTATGGCTACACCTTC. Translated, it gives CASSPPGDRANYGYTF.

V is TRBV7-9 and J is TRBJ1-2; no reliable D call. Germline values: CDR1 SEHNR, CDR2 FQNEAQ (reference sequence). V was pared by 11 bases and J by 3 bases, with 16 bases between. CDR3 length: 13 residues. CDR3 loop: CALQSETHYGYTF. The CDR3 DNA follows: TGTGCCCTTCAATCGGAGACGCACTATGGCTACACCTTC.

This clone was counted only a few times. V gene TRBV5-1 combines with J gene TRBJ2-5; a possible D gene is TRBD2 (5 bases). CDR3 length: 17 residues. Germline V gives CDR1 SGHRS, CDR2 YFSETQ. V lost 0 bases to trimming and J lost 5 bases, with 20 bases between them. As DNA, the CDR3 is TGCGCCAGCAGCTTGGAACCTGGACTGGGAACTGAGGAGACCCAGTACTTC. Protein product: CASSLEPGLGTEETQYF.

This CDR3 is CASSVGPNQETQYF. In DNA, the CDR3 is TGTGCCAGCAGCGTAGGGCCTAACCAAGAGACCCAGTACTTC. The chain joins TRBV9 to TRBJ2-5; the D is unclear. V was trimmed by 0 bases and J by 0 bases, leaving 6 bases between them. This CDR3 has 14 residues. Looked up from germline, CDR1 is SGDLS and CDR2 is YYNGEE.

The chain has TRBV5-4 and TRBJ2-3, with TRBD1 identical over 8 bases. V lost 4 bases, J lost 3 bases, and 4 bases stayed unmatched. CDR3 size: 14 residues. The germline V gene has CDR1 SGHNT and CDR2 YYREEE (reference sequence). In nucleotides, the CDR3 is TGTGCCAGCAGCCCGGACAGGGCTACAGATACGCAGTATTTT. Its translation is CASSPDRATDTQYF.

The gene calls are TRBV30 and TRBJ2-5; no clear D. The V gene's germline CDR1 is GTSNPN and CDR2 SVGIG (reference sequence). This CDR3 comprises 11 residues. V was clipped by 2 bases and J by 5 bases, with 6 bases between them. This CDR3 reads CAWSIGETQYF. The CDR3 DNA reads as TGTGCCTGGAGTATCGGGGAGACCCAGTACTTC.

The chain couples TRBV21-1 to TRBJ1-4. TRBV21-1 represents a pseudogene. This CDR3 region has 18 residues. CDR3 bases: TGTGCCAGCAGCAAAGCCTGGCGGGACGTTGTGTTGGGAGAAAAACTGTTTTTT. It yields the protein CASSKAWRDVVLGEKLFF.